The clone carrying this T cell receptor beta chain has more than one count but fewer than ten. The antigen is unknown. Cultured CD4+ T cells had their DNA profiled by the Oncomine TCR Beta short-read assay. It was from cultured CD4+ T cells that genomic DNA was extracted. TCRdb reprocessed the PCR reads via MiXCR and lists one record per CDR3 protein. The sample contains fewer than 9,500 distinct CDR3 sequences, about 60% of which appear only once. These data come from a study of vaccination and CD4 T cells after COVID-19. About the research overall: The post-COVID samples were taken a median around 100 days after diagnosis, anywhere from 35 to 161. Researchers treated control cultures with a CEFX pool, an HIV-1 Nef pool, or no peptide.

Described treatment: roughly 10-day PBMC culture with coronavirus spike peptide pools or control peptides (ViraFEST assay). Trimming took 5 bases from V and 8 from J; bases not matched to a gene: 9. The CDR3 is made up of 16 amino acids. Germline V gives CDR1 MNHNS, CDR2 SASEGT. This TCR derives from a human donor who had recovered from COVID-19. The chain recombines TRBV6-1 with TRBJ2-1, with 13 bases that match TRBD2. Source material: CD4+ T cells from blood, cultured in vitro. The CDR3 is CASSRLAGGFKDEQFF. In DNA form, the CDR3 reads TGTGCCAGCAGTCGACTAGCGGGAGGTTTTAAGGATGAGCAGTTCTTC.